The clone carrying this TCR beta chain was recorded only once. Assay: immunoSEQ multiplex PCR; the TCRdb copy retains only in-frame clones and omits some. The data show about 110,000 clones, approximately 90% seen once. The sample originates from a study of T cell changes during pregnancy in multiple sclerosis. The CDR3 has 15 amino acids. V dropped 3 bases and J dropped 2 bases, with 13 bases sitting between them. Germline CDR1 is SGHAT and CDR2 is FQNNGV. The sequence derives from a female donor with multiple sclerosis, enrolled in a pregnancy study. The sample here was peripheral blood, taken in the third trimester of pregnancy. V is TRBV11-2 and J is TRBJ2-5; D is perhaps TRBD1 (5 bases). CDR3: CASSFTTASQETQYF. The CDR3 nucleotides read TGTGCCAGCAGCTTCACGACAGCCTCACAAGAGACCCAGTACTTC.